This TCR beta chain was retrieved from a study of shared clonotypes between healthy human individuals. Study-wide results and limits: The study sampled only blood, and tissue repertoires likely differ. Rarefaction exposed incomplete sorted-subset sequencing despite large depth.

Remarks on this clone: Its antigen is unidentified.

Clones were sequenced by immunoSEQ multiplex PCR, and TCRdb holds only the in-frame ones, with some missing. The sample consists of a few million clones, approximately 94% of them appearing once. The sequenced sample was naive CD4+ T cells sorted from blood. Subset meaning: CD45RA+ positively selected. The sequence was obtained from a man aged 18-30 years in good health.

The CDR3 DNA sequence: TGCGCCAGCAGCTTGGAAGCTAGCACAACCTACAATGAGCAGTTCTTC. It encodes CASSLEASTTYNEQFF. V usage is TRBV5-1 and J usage is TRBJ2-1; a weak D match, TRBD2 (5 bases). CDR3 size: 16 residues. Trimming stripped 0 bases from V and 2 bases from J, with 12 bases between. CDR1 SGHRS and CDR2 YFSETQ come from the germline V gene.